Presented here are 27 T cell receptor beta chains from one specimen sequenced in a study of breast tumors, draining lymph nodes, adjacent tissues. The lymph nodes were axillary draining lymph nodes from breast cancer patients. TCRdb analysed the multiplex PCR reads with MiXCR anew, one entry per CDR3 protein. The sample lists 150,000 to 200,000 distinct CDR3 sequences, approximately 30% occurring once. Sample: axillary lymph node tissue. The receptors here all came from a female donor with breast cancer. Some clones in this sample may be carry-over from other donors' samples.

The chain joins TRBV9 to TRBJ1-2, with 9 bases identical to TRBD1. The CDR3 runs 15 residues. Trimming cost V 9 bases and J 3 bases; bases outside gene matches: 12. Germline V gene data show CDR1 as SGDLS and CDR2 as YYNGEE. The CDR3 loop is CANLIQTGGDYGYTF. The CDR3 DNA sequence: TGTGCCAACCTAATCCAGACAGGGGGAGACTATGGCTACACCTTC.

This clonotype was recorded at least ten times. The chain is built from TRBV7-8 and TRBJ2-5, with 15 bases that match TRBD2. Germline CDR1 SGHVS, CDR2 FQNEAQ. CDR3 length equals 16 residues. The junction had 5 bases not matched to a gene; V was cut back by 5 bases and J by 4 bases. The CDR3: CASSEGLAGGAETQYF. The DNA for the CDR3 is TGTGCCAGCAGCGAAGGACTAGCGGGGGGGGCAGAGACCCAGTACTTC.

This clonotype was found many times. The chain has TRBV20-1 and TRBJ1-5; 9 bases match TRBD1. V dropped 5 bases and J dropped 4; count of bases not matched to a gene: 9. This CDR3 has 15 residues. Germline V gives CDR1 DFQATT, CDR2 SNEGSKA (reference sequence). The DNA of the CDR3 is TGCAGTGCTTGGGACAGGGAGGCGCGAAATCAGCCCCAGCATTTT. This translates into CSAWDREARNQPQHF.

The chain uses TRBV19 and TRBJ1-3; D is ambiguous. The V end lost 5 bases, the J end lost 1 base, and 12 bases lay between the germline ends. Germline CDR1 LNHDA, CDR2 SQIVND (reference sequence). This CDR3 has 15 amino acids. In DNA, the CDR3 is TGTGCCAGTAGTGTTTCGGTAGGATCTGGAAACACCATATATTTT. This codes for CASSVSVGSGNTIYF.

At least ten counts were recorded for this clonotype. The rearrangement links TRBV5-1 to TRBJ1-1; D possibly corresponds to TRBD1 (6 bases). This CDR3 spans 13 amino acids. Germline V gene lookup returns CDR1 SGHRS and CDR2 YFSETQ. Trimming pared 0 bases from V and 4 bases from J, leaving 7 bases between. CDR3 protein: CASSLGQVTEAFF. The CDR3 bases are TGCGCCAGCAGCTTGGGACAGGTCACTGAAGCTTTCTTT.

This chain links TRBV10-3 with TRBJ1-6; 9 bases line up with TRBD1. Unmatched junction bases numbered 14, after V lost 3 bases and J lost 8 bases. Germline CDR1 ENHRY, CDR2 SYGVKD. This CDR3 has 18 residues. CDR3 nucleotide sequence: TGTGCCATCAGTGATATCGGGGACGGGACAGGGAAGTATTCACCCCTCCACTTT. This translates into CAISDIGDGTGKYSPLHF.

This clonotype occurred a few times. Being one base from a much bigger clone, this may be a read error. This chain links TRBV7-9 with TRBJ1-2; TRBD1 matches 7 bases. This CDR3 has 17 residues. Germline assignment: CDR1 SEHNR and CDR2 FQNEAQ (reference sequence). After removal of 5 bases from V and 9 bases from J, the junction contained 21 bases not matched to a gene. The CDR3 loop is CASSPPPGGFVNRRYTF. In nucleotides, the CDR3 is TGTGCCAGCAGCCCACCCCCAGGGGGGTTTGTCAACAGACGCTACACCTTC. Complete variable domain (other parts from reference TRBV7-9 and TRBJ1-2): DTGVSQNPRHKITKRGQNVTFRCDPISEHNRLYWYRQTLGQGPEFLTYFQNEAQLEKSRLLSDRFSAERPKGSFSTLEIQRTEQGDSAMYLCASSPPPGGFVNRRYTFGSGTRLTVV.

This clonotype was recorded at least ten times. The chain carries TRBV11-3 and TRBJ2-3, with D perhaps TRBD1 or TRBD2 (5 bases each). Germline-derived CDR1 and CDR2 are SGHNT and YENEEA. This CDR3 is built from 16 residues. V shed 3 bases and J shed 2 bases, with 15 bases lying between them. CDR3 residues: CASSLLRSGLTDTQYF. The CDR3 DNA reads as TGTGCCAGCAGCTTGCTCAGGTCGGGGCTCACAGATACGCAGTATTTT.

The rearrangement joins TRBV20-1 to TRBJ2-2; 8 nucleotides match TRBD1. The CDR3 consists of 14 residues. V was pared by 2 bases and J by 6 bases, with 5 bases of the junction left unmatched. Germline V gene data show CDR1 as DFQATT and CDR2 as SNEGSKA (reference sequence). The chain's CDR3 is CSARRRGQAGELFF. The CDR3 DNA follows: TGCAGTGCTAGACGCAGGGGGCAAGCCGGGGAGCTGTTTTTT.

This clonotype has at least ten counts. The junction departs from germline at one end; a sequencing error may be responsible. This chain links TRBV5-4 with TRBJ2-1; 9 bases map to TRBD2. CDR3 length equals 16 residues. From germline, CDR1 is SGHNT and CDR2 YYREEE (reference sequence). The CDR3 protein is CASSRVAGDSNNEQFF. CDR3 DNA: TGTGCCAGCAGTCGCGTAGCGGGGGACTCCAACAATGAGCAGTTCTTC.

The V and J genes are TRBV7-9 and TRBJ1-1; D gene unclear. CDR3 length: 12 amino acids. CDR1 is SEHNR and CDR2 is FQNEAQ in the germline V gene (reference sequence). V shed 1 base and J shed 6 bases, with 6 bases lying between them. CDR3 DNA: TGTGCCAGCAGCTTAGATGGCGCTGAAGCTTTCTTT. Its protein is CASSLDGAEAFF.

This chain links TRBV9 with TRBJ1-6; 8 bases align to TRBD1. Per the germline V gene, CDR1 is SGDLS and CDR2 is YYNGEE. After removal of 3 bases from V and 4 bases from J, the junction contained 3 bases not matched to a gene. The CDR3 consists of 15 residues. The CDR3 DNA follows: TGTGCCAGCAGCGGGGGACAGGAGTATAATTCACCCCTCCACTTT. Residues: CASSGGQEYNSPLHF.

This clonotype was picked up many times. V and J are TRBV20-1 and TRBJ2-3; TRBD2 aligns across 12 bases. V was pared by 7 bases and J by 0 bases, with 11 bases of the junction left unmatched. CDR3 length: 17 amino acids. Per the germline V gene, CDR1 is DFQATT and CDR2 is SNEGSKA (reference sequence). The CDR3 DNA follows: TGCAGTGGAAAACTGACTAGCGGGAGCCGCAGCACAGATACGCAGTATTTT. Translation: CSGKLTSGSRSTDTQYF.

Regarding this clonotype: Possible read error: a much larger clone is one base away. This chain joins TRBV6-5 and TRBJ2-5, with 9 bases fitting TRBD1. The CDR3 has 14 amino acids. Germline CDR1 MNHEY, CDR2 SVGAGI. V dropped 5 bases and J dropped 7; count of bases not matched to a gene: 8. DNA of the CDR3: TGTGCCAGCAGTCTGGTACAGGGGGCGGGGACCCAGTACTTC. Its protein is CASSLVQGAGTQYF.

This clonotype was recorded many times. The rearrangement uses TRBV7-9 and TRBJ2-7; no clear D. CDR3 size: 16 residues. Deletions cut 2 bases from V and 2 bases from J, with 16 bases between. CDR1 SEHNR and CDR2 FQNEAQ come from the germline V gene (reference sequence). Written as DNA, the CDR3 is TGTGCCAGCAGCTTAATTACCACAGAACACACCTACGAGCAGTACTTC. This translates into CASSLITTEHTYEQYF.

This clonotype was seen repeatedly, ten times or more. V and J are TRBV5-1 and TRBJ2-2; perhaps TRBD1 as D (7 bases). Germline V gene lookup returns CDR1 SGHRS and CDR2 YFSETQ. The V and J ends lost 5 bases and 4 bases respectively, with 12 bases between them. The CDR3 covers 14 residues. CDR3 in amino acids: CASRGQGGTGELFF. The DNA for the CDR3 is TGCGCCAGCAGAGGCCAGGGGGGCACCGGGGAGCTGTTTTTT.

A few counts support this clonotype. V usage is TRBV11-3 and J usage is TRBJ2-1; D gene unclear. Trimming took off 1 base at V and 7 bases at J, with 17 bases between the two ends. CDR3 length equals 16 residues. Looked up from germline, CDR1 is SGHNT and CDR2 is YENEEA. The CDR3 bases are TGTGCCAGCAGCTTAGTTTGGGAAAGGTTAGGGAATGAGCAGTTCTTC. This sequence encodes CASSLVWERLGNEQFF.

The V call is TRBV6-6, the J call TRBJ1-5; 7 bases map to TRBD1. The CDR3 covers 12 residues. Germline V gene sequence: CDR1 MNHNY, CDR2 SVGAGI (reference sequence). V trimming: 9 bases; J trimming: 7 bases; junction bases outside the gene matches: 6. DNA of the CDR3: TGTGCCAGTGACAGGGTACACCAGCCCCAGCATTTT. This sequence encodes CASDRVHQPQHF.

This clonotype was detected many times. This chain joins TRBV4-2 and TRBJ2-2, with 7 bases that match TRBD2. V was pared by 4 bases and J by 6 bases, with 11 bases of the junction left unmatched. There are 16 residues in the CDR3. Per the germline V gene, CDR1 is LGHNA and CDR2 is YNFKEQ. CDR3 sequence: CASSLNLADRSGELFF. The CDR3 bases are TGTGCCAGCAGCCTAAACCTAGCGGACCGGTCCGGGGAGCTGTTTTTT.

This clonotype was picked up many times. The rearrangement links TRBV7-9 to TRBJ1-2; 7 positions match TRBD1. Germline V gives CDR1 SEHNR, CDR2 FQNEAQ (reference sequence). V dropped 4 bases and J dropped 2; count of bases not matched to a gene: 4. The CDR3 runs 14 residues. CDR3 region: CASSSGQVNYGYTF. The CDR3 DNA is TGTGCCAGCAGCTCTGGACAGGTCAACTATGGCTACACCTTC.

CDR3 loop: CASSERTHYGYTF. CDR3 sequence (DNA): TGTGCCAGCAGTGAACGCACTCACTATGGCTACACCTTC. The chain uses TRBV6-1 and TRBJ1-2; the D is unclear. The V gene's germline CDR1 is MNHNS and CDR2 SASEGT. V shed 2 bases and J shed 3 bases, with 7 bases lying between them. This CDR3 comprises 13 residues.

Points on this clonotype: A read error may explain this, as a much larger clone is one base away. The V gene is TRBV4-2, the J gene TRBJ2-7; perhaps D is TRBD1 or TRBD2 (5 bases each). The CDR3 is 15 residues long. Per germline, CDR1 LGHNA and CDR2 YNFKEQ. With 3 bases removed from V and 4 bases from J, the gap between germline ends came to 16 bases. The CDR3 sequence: CASSHEEGTGYEQYF. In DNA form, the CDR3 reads TGTGCCAGCAGCCATGAGGAAGGGACGGGGTACGAGCAGTACTTC.

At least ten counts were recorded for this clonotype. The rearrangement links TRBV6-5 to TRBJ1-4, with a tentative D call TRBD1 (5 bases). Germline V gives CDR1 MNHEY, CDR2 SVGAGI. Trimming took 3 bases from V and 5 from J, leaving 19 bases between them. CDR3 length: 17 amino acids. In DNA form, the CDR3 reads TGTGCCAGCAGTTATACGGTCCCGTGGGGGATGAATGAAAAACTGTTTTTT. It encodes CASSYTVPWGMNEKLFF.

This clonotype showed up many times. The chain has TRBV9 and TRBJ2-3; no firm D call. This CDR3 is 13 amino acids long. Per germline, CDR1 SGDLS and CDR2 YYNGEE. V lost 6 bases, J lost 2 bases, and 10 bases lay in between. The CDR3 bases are TGTGCCAGCAACGTTGACCCCACAGATACGCAGTATTTT. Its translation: CASNVDPTDTQYF. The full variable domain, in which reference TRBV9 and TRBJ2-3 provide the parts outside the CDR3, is DSGVTQTPKHLITATGQRVTLRCSPRSGDLSVYWYQQSLDQGLQFLIQYYNGEERAKGNILERFSAQQFPDLHSELNLSSLELGDSALYFCASNVDPTDTQYFGPGTRLTVL.

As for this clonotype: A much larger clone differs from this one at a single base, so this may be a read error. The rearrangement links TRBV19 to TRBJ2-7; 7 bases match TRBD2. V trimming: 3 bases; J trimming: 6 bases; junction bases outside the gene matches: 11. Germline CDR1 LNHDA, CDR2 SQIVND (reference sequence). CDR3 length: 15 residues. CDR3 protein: CASSIFSGGTCEQYF. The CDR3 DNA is TGTGCCAGTAGTATCTTCTCCGGGGGGACCTGCGAGCAGTACTTC.

The CDR3 loop is CASSWGLAGVYNEQFF. In DNA, the CDR3 is TGTGCCAGCAGCTGGGGACTAGCGGGGGTATACAATGAGCAGTTCTTC. The rearrangement uses TRBV6-6 and TRBJ2-1, with 14 nucleotides matching TRBD2. V was pared by 6 bases and J by 4 bases, with 5 bases of the junction left unmatched. CDR3 length: 16 amino acids. From germline, CDR1 is MNHNY and CDR2 SVGAGI (reference sequence).

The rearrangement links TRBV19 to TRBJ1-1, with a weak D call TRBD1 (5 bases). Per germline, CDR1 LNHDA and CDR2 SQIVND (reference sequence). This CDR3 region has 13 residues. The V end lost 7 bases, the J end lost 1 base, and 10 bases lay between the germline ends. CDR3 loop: CASIRTGNTEAFF. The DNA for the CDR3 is TGTGCCAGTATCCGAACAGGGAACACTGAAGCTTTCTTT.